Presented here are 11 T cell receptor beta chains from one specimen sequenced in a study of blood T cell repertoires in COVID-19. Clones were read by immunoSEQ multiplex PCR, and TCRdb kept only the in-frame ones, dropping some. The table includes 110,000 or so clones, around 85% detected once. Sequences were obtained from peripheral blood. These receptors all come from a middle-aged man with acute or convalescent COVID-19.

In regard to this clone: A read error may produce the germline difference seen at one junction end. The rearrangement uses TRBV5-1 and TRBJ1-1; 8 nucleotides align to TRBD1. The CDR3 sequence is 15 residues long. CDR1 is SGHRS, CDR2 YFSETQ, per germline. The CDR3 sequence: CASSLGQGPNSEAFF. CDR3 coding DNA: TGCGCCAGCAGCTTAGGACAGGGCCCGAACTCTGAAGCTTTCTTT.

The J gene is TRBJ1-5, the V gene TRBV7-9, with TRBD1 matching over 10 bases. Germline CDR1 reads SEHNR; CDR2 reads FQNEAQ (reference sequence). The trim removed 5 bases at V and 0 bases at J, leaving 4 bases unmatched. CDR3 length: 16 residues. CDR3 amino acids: CASSLGTGDSNQPQHF. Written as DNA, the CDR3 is TGTGCCAGCAGCCTGGGGACAGGGGATAGCAATCAGCCCCAGCATTTT.

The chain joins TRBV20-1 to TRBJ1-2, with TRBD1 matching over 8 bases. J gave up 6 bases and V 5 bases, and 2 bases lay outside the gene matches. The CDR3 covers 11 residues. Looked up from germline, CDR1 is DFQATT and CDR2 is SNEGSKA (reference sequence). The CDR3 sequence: CSARTGNGYTF. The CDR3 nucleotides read TGCAGTGCTCGGACAGGGAATGGCTACACCTTC.

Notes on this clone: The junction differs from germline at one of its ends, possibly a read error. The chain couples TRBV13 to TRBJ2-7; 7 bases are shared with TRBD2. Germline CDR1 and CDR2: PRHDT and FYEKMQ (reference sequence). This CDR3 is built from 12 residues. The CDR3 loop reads CASRGRGGPTIF. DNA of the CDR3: TGTGCCAGCAGGGGGAGGGGAGGACCTACTATCTTC.

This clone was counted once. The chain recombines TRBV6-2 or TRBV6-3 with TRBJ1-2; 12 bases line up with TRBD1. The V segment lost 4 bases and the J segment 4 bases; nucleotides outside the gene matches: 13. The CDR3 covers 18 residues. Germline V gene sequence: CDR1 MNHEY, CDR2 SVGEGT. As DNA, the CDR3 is TGTGCCAGCAGTTCCACCGAGGGACAGGGGGCGAGGTTCTATGGCTACACCTTC. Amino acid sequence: CASSSTEGQGARFYGYTF.

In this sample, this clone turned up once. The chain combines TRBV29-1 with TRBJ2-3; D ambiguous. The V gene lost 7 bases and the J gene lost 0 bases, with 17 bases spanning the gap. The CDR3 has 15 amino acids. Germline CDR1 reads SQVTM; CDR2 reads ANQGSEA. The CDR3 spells CSASVPSASTDTQYF. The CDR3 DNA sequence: TGCAGCGCAAGCGTCCCTAGTGCTAGCACAGATACGCAGTATTTT.

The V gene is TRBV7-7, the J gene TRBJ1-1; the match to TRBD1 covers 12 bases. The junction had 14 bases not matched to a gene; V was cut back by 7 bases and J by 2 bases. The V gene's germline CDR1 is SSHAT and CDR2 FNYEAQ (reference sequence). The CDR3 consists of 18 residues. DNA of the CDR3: TGTGCCAGCACTCACAGCCGGGACAGGGGGCTGGTAAACACTGAAGCTTTCTTT. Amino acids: CASTHSRDRGLVNTEAFF.

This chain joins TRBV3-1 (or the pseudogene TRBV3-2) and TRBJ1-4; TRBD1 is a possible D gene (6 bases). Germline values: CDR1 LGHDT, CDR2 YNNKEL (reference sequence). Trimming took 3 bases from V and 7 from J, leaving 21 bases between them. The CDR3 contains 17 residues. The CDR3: CASSQGQGTFQGEKLFF. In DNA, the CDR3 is TGTGCCAGCAGCCAGGGACAAGGGACATTCCAGGGTGAAAAACTGTTTTTT.

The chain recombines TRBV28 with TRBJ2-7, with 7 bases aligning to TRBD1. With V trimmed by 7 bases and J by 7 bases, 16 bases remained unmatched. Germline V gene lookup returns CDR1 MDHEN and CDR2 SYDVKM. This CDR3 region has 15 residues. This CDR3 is CASILTGAQQREQYF. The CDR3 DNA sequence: TGTGCCAGCATCCTTACAGGGGCTCAACAGCGGGAGCAGTACTTC.

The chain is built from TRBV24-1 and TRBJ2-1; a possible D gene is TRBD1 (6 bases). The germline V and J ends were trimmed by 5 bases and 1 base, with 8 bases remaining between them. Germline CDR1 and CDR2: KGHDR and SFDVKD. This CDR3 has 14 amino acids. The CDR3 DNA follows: TGTGCCACCAGTGCAGGGGCATCCTACAATGAGCAGTTCTTC. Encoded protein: CATSAGASYNEQFF.

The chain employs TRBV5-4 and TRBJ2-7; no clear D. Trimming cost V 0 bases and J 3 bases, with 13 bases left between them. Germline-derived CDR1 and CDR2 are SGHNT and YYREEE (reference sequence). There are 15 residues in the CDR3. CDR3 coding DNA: TGTGCCAGCAGCTTGGATAGGTCGGGTCACTACGAGCAGTACTTC. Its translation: CASSLDRSGHYEQYF. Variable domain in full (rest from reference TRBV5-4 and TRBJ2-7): ETGVTQSPTHLIKTRGQQVTLRCSSQSGHNTVSWYQQALGQGPQFIFQYYREEENGRGNFPPRFSGLQFPNYSSELNVNALELDDSALYLCASSLDRSGHYEQYFGPGTRLTVT.